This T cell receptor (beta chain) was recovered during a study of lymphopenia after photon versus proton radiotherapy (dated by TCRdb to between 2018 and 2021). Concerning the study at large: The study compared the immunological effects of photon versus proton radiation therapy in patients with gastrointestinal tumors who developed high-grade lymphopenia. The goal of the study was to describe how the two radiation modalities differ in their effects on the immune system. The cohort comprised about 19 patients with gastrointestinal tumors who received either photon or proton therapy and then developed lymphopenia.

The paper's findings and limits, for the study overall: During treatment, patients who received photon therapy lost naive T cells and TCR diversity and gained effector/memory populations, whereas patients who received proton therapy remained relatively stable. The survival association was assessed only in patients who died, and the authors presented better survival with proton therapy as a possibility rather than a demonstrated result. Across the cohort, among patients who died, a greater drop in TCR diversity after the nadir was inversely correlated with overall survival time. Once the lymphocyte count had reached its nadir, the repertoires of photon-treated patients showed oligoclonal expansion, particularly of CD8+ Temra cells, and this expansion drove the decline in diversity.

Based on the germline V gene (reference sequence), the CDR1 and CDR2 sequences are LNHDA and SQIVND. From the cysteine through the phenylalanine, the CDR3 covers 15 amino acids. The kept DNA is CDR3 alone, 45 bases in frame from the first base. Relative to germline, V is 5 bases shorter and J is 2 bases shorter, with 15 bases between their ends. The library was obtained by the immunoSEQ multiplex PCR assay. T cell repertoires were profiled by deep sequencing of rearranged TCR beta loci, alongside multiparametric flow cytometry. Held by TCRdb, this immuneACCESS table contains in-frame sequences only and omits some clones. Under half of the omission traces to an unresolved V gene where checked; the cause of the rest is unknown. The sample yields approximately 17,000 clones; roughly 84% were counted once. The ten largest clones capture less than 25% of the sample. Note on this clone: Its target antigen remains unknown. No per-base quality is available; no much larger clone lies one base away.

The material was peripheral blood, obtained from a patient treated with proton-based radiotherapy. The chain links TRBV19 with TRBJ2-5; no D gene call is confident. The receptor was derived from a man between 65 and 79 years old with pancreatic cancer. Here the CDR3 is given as CASSETYSIQETQYF. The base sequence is TGTGCCAGTAGTGAGACATACAGTATACAAGAGACCCAGTACTTC.